The 5 T cell receptor beta chains below come from one sample, sequenced in a study of blood T cell repertoires in COVID-19 (TCRdb year 2020). Library preparation was by the immunoSEQ multiplex PCR assay. In its TCRdb copy, this immuneACCESS table keeps in-frame sequences only and misses some clones. Where compared with another copy, unresolved V genes explain less than half of these, and the others have no known cause. The sample table contains some 180,000 clones; only one count was recorded for 85% to 90% of them. The ten largest clones take up roughly 1.9% of the sample. The sample was peripheral blood. These TCRs come from a man aged 50 to 59 who had recovered from COVID-19.

The rearrangement joins TRBV28 to TRBJ1-1; no clear D. CDR3 size: 13 residues. Germline lookup yields CDR1 MDHEN and CDR2 SYDVKM. The V end was cut by 6 bases, the J end by 3 bases, with 11 bases between. CDR3 sequence reads: CASRSGKHTEAFF. CDR3 in DNA: TGTGCCAGCAGGTCTGGTAAGCACACTGAAGCTTTCTTT.

This chain connects TRBV19 to TRBJ1-5; TRBD1 matches at 7 bases. V dropped 6 bases and J dropped 1; count of bases not matched to a gene: 3. Germline V gene data show CDR1 as LNHDA and CDR2 as SQIVND (reference sequence). This CDR3 has 14 residues. The CDR3 here is CASSPRGSNQPQHF. As DNA, the CDR3 is TGTGCCAGTAGCCCCAGGGGGAGCAATCAGCCCCAGCATTTT.

This clone has a handful of counts. The rearrangement joins TRBV10-1 to TRBJ2-3; D possibly corresponds to TRBD2 (7 bases). This CDR3 region has 14 residues. Germline values: CDR1 WNHNN, CDR2 SYGVQD (reference sequence). V lost 4 bases, J lost 3 bases, and 11 bases lay in between. CDR3 protein: CASSGRGATDTQYF. In DNA form, the CDR3 reads TGCGCCAGCAGTGGACGGGGGGCAACAGATACGCAGTATTTT.

The chain recombines TRBV19 with TRBJ2-7; 15 bases fit TRBD2. Germline assignment: CDR1 LNHDA and CDR2 SQIVND (reference sequence). Trimming cost V 8 bases and J 6 bases; bases outside gene matches: 2. This CDR3 spans 13 amino acids. The CDR3 DNA is TGTGCCAGTCGGACTAGCGGGAGGGCCGAGCAGTACTTC. The encoded protein is CASRTSGRAEQYF.

This rearrangement joins TRBV24-1 to TRBJ2-5, with D perhaps TRBD1 (6 bases). Trimming removed 5 bases at V and 2 bases at J, with 17 bases between. In germline, CDR1 is KGHDR, CDR2 SFDVKD. The CDR3 has 16 residues. The CDR3 here is CATSAPSRGQQETQYF. CDR3 bases: TGTGCCACCAGTGCCCCCTCCAGGGGCCAACAAGAGACCCAGTACTTC.